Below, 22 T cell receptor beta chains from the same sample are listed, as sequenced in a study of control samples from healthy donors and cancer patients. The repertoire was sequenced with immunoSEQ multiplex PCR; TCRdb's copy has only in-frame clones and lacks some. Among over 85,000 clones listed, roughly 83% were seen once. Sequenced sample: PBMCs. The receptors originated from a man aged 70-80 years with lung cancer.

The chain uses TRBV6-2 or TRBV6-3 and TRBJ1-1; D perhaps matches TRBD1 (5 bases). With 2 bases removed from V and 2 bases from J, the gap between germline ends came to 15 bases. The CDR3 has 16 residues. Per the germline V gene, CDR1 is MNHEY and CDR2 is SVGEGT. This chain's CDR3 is CASSYHGGAGNTEAFF. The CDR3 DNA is TGTGCCAGCAGTTACCACGGAGGGGCGGGTAACACTGAAGCTTTCTTT.

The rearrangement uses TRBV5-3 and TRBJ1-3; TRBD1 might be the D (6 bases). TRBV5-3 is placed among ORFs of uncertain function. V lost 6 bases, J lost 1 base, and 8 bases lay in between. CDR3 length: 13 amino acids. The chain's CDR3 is CARKQGSGNTIYF. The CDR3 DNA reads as TGTGCCAGAAAACAGGGTTCTGGAAACACCATATATTTT.

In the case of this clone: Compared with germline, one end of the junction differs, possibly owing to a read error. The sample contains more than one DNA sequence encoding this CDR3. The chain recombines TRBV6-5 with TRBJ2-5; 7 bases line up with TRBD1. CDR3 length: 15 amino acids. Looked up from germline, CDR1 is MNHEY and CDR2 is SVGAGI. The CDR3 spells CASTPRRRGQETQYF. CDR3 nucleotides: TGTGCCAGCACTCCCAGAAGAAGGGGGCAAGAGACCCAATACTTC.

The CDR3 bases are TGCGCCAGCAGCCAAGAAATAGCCTATGGCTACACCTTC. It is translated as CASSQEIAYGYTF. This chain uses TRBV4-3 with TRBJ1-2; D is unclear. Deletions cut 0 bases from V and 4 bases from J, with 6 bases between. The CDR3 consists of 13 residues. CDR1 is LGHNA, CDR2 YSLEER, per germline.

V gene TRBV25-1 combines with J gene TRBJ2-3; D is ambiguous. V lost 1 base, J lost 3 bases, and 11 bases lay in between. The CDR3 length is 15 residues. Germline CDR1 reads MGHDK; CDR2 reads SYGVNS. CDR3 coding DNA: TGTGCCAGCAGTGAATCTTTAGGCCAAACAGATACGCAGTATTTT. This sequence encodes CASSESLGQTDTQYF.

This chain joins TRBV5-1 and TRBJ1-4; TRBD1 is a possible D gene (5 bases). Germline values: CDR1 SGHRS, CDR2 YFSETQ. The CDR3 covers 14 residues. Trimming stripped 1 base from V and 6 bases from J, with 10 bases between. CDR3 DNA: TGCGCCAGCAGCTTGAAGGGGCTGGATGAAAAACTGTTTTTT. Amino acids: CASSLKGLDEKLFF.

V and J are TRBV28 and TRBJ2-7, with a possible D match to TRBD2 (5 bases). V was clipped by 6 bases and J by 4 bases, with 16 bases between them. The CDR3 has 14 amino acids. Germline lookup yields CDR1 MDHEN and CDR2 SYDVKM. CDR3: CASRPGGLSYEQYF. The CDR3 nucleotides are TGTGCCAGCAGGCCAGGAGGACTTTCGTACGAGCAGTACTTC. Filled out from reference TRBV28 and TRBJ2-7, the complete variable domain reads DVKVTQSSRYLVKRTGEKVFLECVQDMDHENMFWYRQDPGLGLRLIYFSYDVKMKEKGDIPEGYSVSREKKERFSLILESASTNQTSMYLCASRPGGLSYEQYFGPGTRLTVT.

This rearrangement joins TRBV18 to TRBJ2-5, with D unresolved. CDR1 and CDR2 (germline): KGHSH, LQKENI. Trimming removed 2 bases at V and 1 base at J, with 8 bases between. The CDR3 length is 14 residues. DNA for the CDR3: TGTGCCAGCTCACCATCAATGACCCAAGAGACCCAGTACTTC. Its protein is CASSPSMTQETQYF.

Here the CDR3 reads CASSYVGYEQYF. For the CDR3, the DNA is TGTGCCAGCAGTTACGTGGGATACGAGCAGTACTTC. The gene calls are TRBV6-2 or TRBV6-3 and TRBJ2-7, with unresolved D. CDR3 length equals 12 residues. Trimming stripped 2 bases from V and 4 bases from J, with 6 bases between. Germline V gene sequence: CDR1 MNHEY, CDR2 SVGEGT.

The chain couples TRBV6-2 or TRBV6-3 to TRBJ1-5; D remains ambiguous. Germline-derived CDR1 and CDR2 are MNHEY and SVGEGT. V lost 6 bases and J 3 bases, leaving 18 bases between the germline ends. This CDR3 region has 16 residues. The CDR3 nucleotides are TGTGCCAGCAGCAAATTCGGGCAGGCGACCAATCAGCCCCAGCATTTT. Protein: CASSKFGQATNQPQHF.

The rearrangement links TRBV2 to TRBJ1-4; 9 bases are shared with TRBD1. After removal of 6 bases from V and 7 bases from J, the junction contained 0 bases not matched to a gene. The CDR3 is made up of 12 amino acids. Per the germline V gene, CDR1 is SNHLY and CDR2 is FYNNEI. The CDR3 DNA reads TGTGCCAGCAGGACAGGGGGTGAAAAACTGTTTTTT. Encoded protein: CASRTGGEKLFF.

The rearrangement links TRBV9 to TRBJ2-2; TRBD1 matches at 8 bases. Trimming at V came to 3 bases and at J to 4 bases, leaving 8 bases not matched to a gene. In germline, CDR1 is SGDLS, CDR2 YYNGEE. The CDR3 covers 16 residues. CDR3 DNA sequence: TGTGCCAGCAGCGGAAGACAGGGGAGGAGCACCGGGGAGCTGTTTTTT. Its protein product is CASSGRQGRSTGELFF.

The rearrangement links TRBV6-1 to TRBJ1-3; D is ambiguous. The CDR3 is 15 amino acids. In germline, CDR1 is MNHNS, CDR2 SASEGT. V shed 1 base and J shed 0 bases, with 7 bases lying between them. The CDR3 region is CASSEVSFSGNTIYF. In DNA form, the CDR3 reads TGTGCCAGCAGTGAAGTGTCGTTCTCTGGAAACACCATATATTTT.

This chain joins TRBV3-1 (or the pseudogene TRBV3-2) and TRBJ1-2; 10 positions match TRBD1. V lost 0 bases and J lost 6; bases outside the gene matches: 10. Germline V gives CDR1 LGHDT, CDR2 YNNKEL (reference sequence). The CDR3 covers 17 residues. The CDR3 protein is CASSQDRPGTGAHGYTF. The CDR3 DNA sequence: TGTGCCAGCAGCCAAGACCGCCCCGGGACAGGGGCGCATGGCTACACCTTC.

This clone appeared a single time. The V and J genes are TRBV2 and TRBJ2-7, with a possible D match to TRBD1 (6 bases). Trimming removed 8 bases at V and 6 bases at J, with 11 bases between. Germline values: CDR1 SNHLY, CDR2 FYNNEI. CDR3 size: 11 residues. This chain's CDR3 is CASRRGGEQYF. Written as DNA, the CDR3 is TGTGCCAGCCGGAGAGGGGGCGAGCAGTACTTC.

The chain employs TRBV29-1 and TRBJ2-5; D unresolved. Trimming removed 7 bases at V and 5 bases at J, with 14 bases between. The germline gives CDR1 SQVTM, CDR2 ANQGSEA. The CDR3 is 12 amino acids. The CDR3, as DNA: TGCAGCGCTATCGAGCAGGCGGAGACCCAGTACTTC. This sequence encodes CSAIEQAETQYF.

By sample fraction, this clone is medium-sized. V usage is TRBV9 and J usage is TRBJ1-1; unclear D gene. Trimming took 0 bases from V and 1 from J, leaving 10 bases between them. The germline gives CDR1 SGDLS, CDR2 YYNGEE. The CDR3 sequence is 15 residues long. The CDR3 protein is CASSVVVRKNTEAFF. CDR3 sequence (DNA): TGTGCCAGCAGCGTAGTAGTCAGGAAGAACACTGAAGCTTTCTTT.

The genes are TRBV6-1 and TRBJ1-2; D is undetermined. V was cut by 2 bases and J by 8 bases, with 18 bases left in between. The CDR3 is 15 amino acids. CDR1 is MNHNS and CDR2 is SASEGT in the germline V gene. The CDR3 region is CASSERSGLTGGYTF. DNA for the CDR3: TGTGCCAGCAGTGAAAGATCAGGCCTCACGGGGGGCTACACCTTC.

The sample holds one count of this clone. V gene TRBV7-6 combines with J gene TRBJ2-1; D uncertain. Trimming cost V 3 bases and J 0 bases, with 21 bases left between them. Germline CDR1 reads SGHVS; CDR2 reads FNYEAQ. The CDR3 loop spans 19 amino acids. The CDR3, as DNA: TGTGCCAGCAGCTTCCTAAAAGGGCAGGTCCCGAGCTCCTACAATGAGCAGTTCTTC. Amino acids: CASSFLKGQVPSSYNEQFF.

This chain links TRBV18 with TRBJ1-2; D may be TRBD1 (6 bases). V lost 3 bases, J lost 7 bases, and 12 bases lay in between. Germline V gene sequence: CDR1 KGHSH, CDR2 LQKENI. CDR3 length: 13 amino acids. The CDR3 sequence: CASSPVGAPGYTF. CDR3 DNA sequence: TGTGCCAGCTCACCGGTGGGGGCTCCTGGCTACACCTTC.

CDR3 residues: CASSRRGSSGNTIYF. The DNA for the CDR3 is TGTGCCAGCTCACGGCGGGGCAGCTCTGGAAACACCATATATTTT. The chain couples TRBV18 to TRBJ1-3, with D tentatively TRBD1 (5 bases). Looked up from germline, CDR1 is KGHSH and CDR2 is LQKENI. V was trimmed by 4 bases and J by 0 bases, leaving 10 bases between them. The CDR3 runs to 15 residues.

The CDR3 reads CASSGTSGGVSTDTQYF. CDR3 coding DNA: TGTGCCAGCAGCGGGACTAGCGGGGGGGTTAGCACAGATACGCAGTATTTT. The V gene is TRBV2, the J gene TRBJ2-3; 16 bases map to TRBD2. Trimming at V came to 6 bases and at J to 0 bases, leaving 3 bases not matched to a gene. There are 17 residues in the CDR3. CDR1 and CDR2 (germline): SNHLY, FYNNEI.